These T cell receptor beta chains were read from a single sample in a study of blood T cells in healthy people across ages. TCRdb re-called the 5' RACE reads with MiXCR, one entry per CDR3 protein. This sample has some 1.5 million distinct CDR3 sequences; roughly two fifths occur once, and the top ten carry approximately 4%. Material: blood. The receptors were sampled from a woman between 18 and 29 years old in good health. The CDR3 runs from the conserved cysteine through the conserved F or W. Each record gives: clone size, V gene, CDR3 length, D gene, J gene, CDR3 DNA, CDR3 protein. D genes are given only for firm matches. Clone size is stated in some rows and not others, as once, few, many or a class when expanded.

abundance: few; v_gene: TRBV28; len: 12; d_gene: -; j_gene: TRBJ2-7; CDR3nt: TGTGCCAGCGCCCGGGCGCCCTACGAGCAGTACTTC; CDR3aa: CASARAPYEQYF
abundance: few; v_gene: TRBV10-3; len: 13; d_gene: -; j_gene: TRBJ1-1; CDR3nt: TGTGCCATCAGTCTATCTAGCGTGGCTGAAGCTTTCTTT; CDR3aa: CAISLSSVAEAFF
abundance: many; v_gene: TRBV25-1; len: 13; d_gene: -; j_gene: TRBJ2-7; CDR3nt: TGTGCCAGCATGTCGCGGGCCAACTACGAGCAGTACTTC; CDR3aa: CASMSRANYEQYF
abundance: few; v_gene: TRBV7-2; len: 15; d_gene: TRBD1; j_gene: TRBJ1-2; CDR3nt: TGTGCCAGCAGCTTCGGACAGGGAGAGTACTATGGCTACACCTTC; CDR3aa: CASSFGQGEYYGYTF
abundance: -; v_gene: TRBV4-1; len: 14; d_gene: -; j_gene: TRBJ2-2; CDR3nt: TGTGCCAGCAGCCAACAAGAGAACACCGGGGAGCTGTTTTTT; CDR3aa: CASSQQENTGELFF
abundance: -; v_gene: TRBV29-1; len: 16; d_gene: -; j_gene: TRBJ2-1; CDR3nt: TGCAGCGTTGAAGATCGGTACCAGGGAGTCGACAATGAGCAGTTCTTC; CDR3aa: CSVEDRYQGVDNEQFF
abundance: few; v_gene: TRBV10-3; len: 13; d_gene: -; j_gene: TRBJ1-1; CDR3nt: TGTGCCATCAGTGAGCAGGGAAATCCTGAAGCTTTCTTT; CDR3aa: CAISEQGNPEAFF
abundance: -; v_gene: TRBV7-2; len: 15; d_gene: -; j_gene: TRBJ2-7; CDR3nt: TGTGCCAGCAGCTTAGGTCGGCGTGAGTCCTACGAGCAGTACTTC; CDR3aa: CASSLGRRESYEQYF
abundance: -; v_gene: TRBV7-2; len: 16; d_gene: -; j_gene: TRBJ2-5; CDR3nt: TGTGCCAGCAGCTTAGTAAGGCGAGTTGACCCGGAGACCCAGTACTTC; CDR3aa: CASSLVRRVDPETQYF
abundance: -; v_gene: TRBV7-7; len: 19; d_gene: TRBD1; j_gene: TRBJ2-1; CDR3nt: TGTGCTAGCAGCCCAGTGGGGGATTTTGGACAGGGGGCGAGGAATGAGCAGTTCTTC; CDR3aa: CASSPVGDFGQGARNEQFF
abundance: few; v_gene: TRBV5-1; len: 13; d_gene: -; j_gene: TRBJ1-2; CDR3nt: TGCGCCAGCAGCTTGGCGTCAGATCATGGCTACACCTTC; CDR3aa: CASSLASDHGYTF
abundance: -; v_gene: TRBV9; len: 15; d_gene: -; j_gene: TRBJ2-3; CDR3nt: TGTGCCTGCAGCGTAGGGCTAGCCCTCACAGATACGCAGTATTTT; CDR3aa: CACSVGLALTDTQYF
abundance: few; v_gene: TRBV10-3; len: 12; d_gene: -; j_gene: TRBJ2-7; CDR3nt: TGTGCCATCAGTGTCGGAGGCTACGAGCAGTACTTC; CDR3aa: CAISVGGYEQYF
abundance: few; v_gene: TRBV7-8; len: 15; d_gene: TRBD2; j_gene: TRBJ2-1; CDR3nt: TGTGCCAGCAGGTTATCTAGCGGGGGGCGGGATGAGCAGTTCTTC; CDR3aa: CASRLSSGGRDEQFF
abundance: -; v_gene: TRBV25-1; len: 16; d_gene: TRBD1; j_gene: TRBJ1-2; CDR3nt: TGTGCCAGCAGTGCCGGGACAGAGATCTCCAATTATGGCTACACCTTC; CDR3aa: CASSAGTEISNYGYTF
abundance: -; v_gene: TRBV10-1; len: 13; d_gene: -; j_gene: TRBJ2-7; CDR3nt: TGCGCCAGTTCAGCAGGGAACTACGATGAGCAGTACTTC; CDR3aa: CASSAGNYDEQYF
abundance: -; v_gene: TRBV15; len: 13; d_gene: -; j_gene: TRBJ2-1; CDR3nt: TGTGCCACCAGCAGGGAGAAGCGGAATGAGCAGTTCTTC; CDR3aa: CATSREKRNEQFF
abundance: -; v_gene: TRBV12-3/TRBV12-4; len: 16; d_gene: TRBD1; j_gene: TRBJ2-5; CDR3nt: TGTGCCAGCAGTCTTGTTACCGGGACAGGGTGGGAGACCCAGTACTTC; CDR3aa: CASSLVTGTGWETQYF
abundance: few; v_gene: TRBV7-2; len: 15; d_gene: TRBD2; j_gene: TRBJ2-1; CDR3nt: TGTGCCAGCCTCATAGCGGGAATACACACGGGGGAGCAGTTCTTC; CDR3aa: CASLIAGIHTGEQFF
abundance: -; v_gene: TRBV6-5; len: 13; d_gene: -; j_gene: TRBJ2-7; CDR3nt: TGTGCCAGCAGTTGGGGTAGGGGTGGTGAGCAGTACTTC; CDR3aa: CASSWGRGGEQYF
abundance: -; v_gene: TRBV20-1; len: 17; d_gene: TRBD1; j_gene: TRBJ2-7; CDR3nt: TGCAGTGCTAGCAAGAGTCCCATTTACAGGGGATTCTACGAGCAGTACTTC; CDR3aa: CSASKSPIYRGFYEQYF
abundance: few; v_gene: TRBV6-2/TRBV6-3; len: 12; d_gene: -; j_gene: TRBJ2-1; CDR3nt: TGTGCCAGCACATCCAGAAGGAATGAGCAGTTCTTC; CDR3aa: CASTSRRNEQFF
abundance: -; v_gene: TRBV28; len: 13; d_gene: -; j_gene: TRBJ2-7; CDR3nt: TGTGCCAGCAGTTTAACTCTGACCTACGAGCAGTACTTC; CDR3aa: CASSLTLTYEQYF
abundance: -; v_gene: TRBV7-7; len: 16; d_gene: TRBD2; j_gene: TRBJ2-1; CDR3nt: TGTGCTAGCAGCTTAGAAGCGGGGGAGGCATACAATGAGCAGTTCTTC; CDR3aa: CASSLEAGEAYNEQFF
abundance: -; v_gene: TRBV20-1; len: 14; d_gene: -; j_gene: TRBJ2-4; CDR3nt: TGCAGTGCTTGGGAAGGGAGGCTAGAGCCCATTCAGTACTTC; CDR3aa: CSAWEGRLEPIQYF
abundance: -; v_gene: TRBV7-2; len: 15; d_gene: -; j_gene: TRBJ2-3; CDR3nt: TGTGCCAGCAGCCAAACGGGGGGCCGCACAGATACGCAGTATTTT; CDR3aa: CASSQTGGRTDTQYF
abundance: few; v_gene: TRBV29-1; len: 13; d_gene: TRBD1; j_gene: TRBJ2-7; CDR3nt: TGCAGCGGCACCTTGGGACAGGGGTACGAGCAGTACTTC; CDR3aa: CSGTLGQGYEQYF
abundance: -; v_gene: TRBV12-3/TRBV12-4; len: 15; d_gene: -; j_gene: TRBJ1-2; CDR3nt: TGTGCCAGCAGTTCCCTCGGGGGGCGCGCAGGTGGCTACACCTTC; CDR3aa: CASSSLGGRAGGYTF
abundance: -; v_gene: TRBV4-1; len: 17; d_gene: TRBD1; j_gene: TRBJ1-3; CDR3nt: TGCGCCAGCAGCCAAGATCGGACAGGATTCTCTGGAAACACCATATATTTT; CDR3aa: CASSQDRTGFSGNTIYF
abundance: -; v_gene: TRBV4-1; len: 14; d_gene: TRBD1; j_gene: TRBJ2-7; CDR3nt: TGCGCCAGCAGCCAAGGGGACAGGGGTCACGAGCAGTACTTC; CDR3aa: CASSQGDRGHEQYF
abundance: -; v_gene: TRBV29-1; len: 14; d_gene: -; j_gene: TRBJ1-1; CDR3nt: TGCAGCGTTGAAGATCAGGCCGGAATCACTGAAGCTTTCTTT; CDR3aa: CSVEDQAGITEAFF
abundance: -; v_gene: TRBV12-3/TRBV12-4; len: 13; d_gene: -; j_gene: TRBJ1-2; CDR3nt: TGTGCCAGCACTCGGGCAGCTAACTATGGCTACACCTTC; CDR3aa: CASTRAANYGYTF
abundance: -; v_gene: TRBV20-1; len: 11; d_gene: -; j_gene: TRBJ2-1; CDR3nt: TGCAGTGTCAGGATAATAGAGACCCAGTTCTTC; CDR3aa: CSVRIIETQFF
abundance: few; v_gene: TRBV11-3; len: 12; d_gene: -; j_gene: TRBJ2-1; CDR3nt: TGTGCCAGCAGCTTAGGCAACGCAGAGCAGTTCTTC; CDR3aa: CASSLGNAEQFF
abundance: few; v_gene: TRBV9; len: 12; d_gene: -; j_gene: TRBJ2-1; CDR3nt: TGTGCCAGCAGCCAACAGGGTTGGGAGCAGTTCTTC; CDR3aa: CASSQQGWEQFF
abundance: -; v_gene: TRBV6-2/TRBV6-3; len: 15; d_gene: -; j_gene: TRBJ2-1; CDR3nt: TGTGCCAGCAGTTACACCGGGGGGCAAGTCAATGAGCAGTTCTTC; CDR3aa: CASSYTGGQVNEQFF
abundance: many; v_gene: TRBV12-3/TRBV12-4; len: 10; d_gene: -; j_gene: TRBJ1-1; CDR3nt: TGTGCCAGCAGGCACACTGAAGCTTTCTTT; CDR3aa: CASRHTEAFF
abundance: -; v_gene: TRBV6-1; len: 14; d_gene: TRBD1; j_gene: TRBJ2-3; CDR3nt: TGTGCCAGCAGTGAACAGACAGGGGGCGGTGGTCAGTATTTT; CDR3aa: CASSEQTGGGGQYF
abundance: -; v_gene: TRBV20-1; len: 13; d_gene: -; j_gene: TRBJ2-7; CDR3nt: TGCAGTGCAAGGGGACACGTCAGCCACGAGCAGTACTTC; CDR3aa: CSARGHVSHEQYF